The subject of this entry is one T cell receptor beta chain. Produced via immunoSEQ multiplex PCR; TCRdb's table is partial and in-frame only. The table has approximately 150,000 clones, roughly 80% seen once. The V end was cut by 0 bases, the J end by 4 bases, with 10 bases between. The CDR3 loop spans 15 amino acids. CDR1 is SGHTA and CDR2 is FQGNSA in the germline V gene. This sample is part of a study of blood T cell repertoires in COVID-19. For the study at large: Samples representing acute and convalescent COVID-19 were sourced from the United States, Italy and Spain. Sources were T cells, B-cell-depleted T cells, or PBMCs; the material itself was cDNA or gDNA.

The sequencing input was PBMCs or T cells enriched from blood (not recorded which). The TCR comes from a woman aged 40 to 55 with acute COVID-19. The V gene is TRBV7-2, the J gene TRBJ2-1; D perhaps matches TRBD2 (6 bases). The chain's CDR3 is CASSLASGTYNEQFF. CDR3 DNA sequence: TGTGCCAGCAGCTTAGCTAGCGGCACTTACAATGAGCAGTTCTTC.